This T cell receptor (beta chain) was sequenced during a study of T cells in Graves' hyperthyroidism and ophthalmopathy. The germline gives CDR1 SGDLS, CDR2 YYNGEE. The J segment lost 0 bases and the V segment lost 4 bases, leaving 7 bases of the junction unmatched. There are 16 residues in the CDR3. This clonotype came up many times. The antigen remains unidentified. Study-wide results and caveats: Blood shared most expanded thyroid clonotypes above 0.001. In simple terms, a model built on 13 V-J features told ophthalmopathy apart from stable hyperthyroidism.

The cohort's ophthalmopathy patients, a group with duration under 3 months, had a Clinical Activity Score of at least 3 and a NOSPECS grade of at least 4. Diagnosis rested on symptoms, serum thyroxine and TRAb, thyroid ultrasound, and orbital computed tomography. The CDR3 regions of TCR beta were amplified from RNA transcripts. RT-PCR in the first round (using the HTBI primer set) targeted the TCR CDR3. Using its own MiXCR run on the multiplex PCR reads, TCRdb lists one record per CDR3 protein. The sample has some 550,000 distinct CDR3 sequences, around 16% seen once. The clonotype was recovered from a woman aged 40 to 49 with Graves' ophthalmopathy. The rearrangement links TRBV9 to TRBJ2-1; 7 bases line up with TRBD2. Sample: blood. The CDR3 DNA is TGTGCCAGCAGCCCAAGGGGCGGGAGCTCCTACAATGAGCAGTTCTTC. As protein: CASSPRGGSSYNEQFF.